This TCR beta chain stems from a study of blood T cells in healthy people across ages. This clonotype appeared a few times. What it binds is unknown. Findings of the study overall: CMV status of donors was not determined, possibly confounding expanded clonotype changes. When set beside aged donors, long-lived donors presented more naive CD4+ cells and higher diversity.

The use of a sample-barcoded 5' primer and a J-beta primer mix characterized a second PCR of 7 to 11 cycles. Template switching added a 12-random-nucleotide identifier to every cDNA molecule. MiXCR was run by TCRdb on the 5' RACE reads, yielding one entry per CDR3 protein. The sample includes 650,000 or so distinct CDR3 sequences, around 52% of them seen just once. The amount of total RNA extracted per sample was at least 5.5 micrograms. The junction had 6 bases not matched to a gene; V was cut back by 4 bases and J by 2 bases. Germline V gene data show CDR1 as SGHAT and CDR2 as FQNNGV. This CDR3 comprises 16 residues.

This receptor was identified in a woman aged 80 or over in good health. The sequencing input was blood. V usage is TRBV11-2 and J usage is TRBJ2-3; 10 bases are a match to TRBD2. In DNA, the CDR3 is TGTGCCAGCAGCTCCACTAGCGGGGTGAACACAGATACGCAGTATTTT. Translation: CASSSTSGVNTDTQYF.